The sequence of this T cell receptor beta chain was determined in a study of technical replicates of blood from several donors. The germline CDR1 and CDR2 sequences are SGHRS and YFSETQ. The CDR3 is 15 amino acids. Trimming shortened V by 4 bases and J by 7 bases, and 17 bases separated the two germline ends. Some clones are missing from TCRdb's copy, which holds only in-frame ones; the method was immunoSEQ multiplex PCR. Of some 48,000 clones listed, more than 85% are singletons. Sequenced sample: PBMCs. This TCR was recovered from a human donor in good health. Some clones in this sample may be carry-over from other donors' samples. V and J are TRBV5-1 and TRBJ2-2; possible D gene TRBD1, 6 bases. The CDR3 DNA follows: TGCGCCAGCAGCGCAGACAGGAGTCCTAGCGGGGAGCTGTTTTTT. It codes for CASSADRSPSGELFF. Full variable domain (missing parts from reference TRBV5-1 and TRBJ2-2): KAGVTQTPRYLIKTRGQQVTLSCSPISGHRSVSWYQQTPGQGLQFLFEYFSETQRNKGNFPGRFSGRQFSNSRSEMNVSTLELGDSALYLCASSADRSPSGELFFGEGSRLTVL.